These 32 T cell receptor beta chains originate from one sample sequenced in a study of blood T cell repertoires in COVID-19. The repertoire was sequenced with immunoSEQ multiplex PCR; TCRdb's copy has only in-frame clones and lacks some. The repertoire consists of around 200,000 clones, with around 80% occurring once and the leading ten covering 8% to 13%. The sequenced sample consisted of peripheral blood. These TCRs come from a woman older than 75 with acute or convalescent COVID-19.

In its sample, this clone was seen once. The genes are TRBV5-6 and TRBJ2-2, with D tentatively TRBD2 (5 bases). In germline, CDR1 is SGHDT, CDR2 YYEEEE. The V end was cut by 1 base, the J end by 6 bases, with 13 bases between. There are 15 residues in the CDR3. CDR3 sequence reads: CASSLIRGWAGELFF. The CDR3 DNA follows: TGTGCCAGCAGCTTGATCCGGGGATGGGCCGGGGAGCTGTTTTTT.

The table lists this clone with a few counts. The gene calls are TRBV2 and TRBJ1-5, with D possibly matching TRBD1 (5 bases). Germline CDR1 reads SNHLY; CDR2 reads FYNNEI. The CDR3 is 13 amino acids. V lost 4 bases and J 4 bases, leaving 8 bases between the germline ends. The CDR3 loop is CASSGQLNQPQHF. CDR3 nucleotides: TGTGCCAGCAGTGGACAGCTTAATCAGCCCCAGCATTTT.

CDR3 bases: TGTGCCAGCAGTTACATGAGGGGCAATCAGCCCCAGCATTTT. This codes for CASSYMRGNQPQHF. The chain combines TRBV6-5 with TRBJ1-5; D is unresolved. V was clipped by 2 bases and J by 2 bases, with 7 bases between them. Germline CDR1 reads MNHEY; CDR2 reads SVGAGI. The CDR3 has 14 amino acids.

V usage is TRBV13 and J usage is TRBJ2-1; no firm D call. The CDR3 is 18 amino acids. CDR1 PRHDT and CDR2 FYEKMQ come from the germline V gene (reference sequence). V was shortened by 6 bases and J by 4 bases, with 25 bases between the two germline ends. This CDR3 is CASRPPGRPSAYYNEQFF. CDR3 sequence (DNA): TGTGCCAGCAGACCTCCCGGCAGGCCCTCCGCCTATTACAATGAGCAGTTCTTC.

This chain uses TRBV19 with TRBJ2-3; D perhaps matches TRBD2 (6 bases). Germline CDR1 is LNHDA and CDR2 is SQIVND (reference sequence). The CDR3 runs to 19 residues. Trimming took off 3 bases at V and 3 bases at J, with 25 bases between the two ends. CDR3 sequence reads: CASSMVQGFSSELTDTQYF. The CDR3 DNA reads as TGTGCCAGTAGTATGGTGCAGGGTTTTTCTAGCGAACTTACAGATACGCAGTATTTT.

The chain recombines TRBV7-3 with TRBJ2-2; TRBD2 agrees at 9 bases. The CDR3 totals 16 residues. V gave up 5 bases and J gave up 1 base; unmatched junction bases: 5. Germline CDR1 is SGHTA and CDR2 is FQGTGA. The CDR3 loop is CASSPAGGMNTGELFF. The CDR3 DNA reads TGTGCCAGCAGCCCAGCGGGGGGCATGAACACCGGGGAGCTGTTTTTT.

V gene TRBV30 combines with J gene TRBJ2-2, with D hard to call. From germline, CDR1 is GTSNPN and CDR2 SVGIG (reference sequence). Trimming cost V 8 bases and J 5 bases, with 15 bases left between them. CDR3 length: 13 amino acids. Here the CDR3 DNA reads TGTGCCGGTACCACTCAGGCTACCGGGGAGCTGTTTTTT. Amino acid sequence: CAGTTQATGELFF. Using reference TRBV30 and TRBJ2-2 for the parts outside the CDR3, the full variable domain is SQTIHQWPATLVQPVGSPLSLECTVEGTSNPNLYWYRQAAGRGLQLLFYSVGIGQISSEVPQNLSASRPQDRQFILSSKKLLLSDSGFYLCAGTTQATGELFFGEGSRLTVL.

V is TRBV5-1 and J is TRBJ2-1, with D hard to call. CDR3 length equals 13 residues. Germline loops: CDR1 SGHRS, CDR2 YFSETQ. Trimming cost V 0 bases and J 7 bases, with 8 bases left between them. The CDR3 spells CASSLEPANEQFF. The CDR3 bases are TGCGCCAGCAGCTTGGAACCAGCGAATGAGCAGTTCTTC.

The chain is built from TRBV18 and TRBJ1-1; no definite D call. Trimming left V 3 bases short and J 0 bases short, with 8 bases between. Germline lookup yields CDR1 KGHSH and CDR2 LQKENI. This CDR3 comprises 14 residues. The CDR3 spells CASSPSGMNTEAFF. The CDR3 DNA is TGTGCCAGCTCACCTTCAGGAATGAACACTGAAGCTTTCTTT.

The chain is built from TRBV19 and TRBJ2-1; D might be TRBD2 (6 bases). Germline V gene sequence: CDR1 LNHDA, CDR2 SQIVND (reference sequence). V was cut by 0 bases and J by 5 bases, with 14 bases left in between. This CDR3 spans 16 amino acids. CDR3 loop: CASSIERGGWHNEQFF. CDR3 nucleotides: TGTGCCAGTAGTATAGAGCGGGGTGGGTGGCACAATGAGCAGTTCTTC. The whole variable domain, filled in from reference TRBV19 and TRBJ2-1, reads DGGITQSPKYLFRKEGQNVTLSCEQNLNHDAMYWYRQDPGQGLRLIYYSQIVNDFQKGDIAEGYSVSREKKESFPLTVTSAQKNPTAFYLCASSIERGGWHNEQFFGPGTRLTVL.

This chain links TRBV29-1 with TRBJ1-4; TRBD1 might be the D (6 bases). The CDR3 runs 15 residues. Trimming removed 7 bases from V and 5 bases from J, with 20 bases in between. Germline CDR1 is SQVTM and CDR2 is ANQGSEA. The CDR3, as DNA: TGCAGCGCGTCCCTGGCCTGGACAGACAATGAAAAACTGTTTTTT. Translating gives CSASLAWTDNEKLFF.

CDR3 nucleotides: TGTGCCAGCAGCCCCGACTCAGGAGCGGGTCAGCCCCAGCATTTT. As protein: CASSPDSGAGQPQHF. The rearrangement uses TRBV3-1 (or the pseudogene TRBV3-2) and TRBJ1-5; no definite D call. The CDR3 is made up of 15 amino acids. Trimming removed 4 bases from V and 6 bases from J, with 16 bases in between. CDR1 is LGHDT and CDR2 is YNNKEL in the germline V gene (reference sequence).

This sequence joins TRBV15 and TRBJ2-7; TRBD1 matches 9 bases. This CDR3 region has 15 residues. From germline, CDR1 is LNHNV and CDR2 YYDKDF (reference sequence). The V gene end was trimmed by 9 bases and the J gene end by 2 bases; junction bases not matched to a gene: 11. CDR3 residues: CATLDPGQGPYEQYF. The CDR3 bases are TGTGCCACGTTGGATCCGGGACAGGGCCCCTACGAGCAGTACTTC.

The chain employs TRBV19 and TRBJ2-7; no reliable D call. Germline V gene sequence: CDR1 LNHDA, CDR2 SQIVND (reference sequence). The germline V and J ends were trimmed by 1 base and 3 bases, with 7 bases remaining between them. The length of the CDR3 is 13 residues. The CDR3 protein is CASSIGGDYEQYF. DNA for the CDR3: TGTGCCAGTAGTATAGGCGGTGACTACGAGCAGTACTTC.

The chain joins TRBV5-1 to TRBJ1-6, with 9 bases aligning to TRBD1. Per the germline V gene, CDR1 is SGHRS and CDR2 is YFSETQ. The CDR3 extends over 15 amino acids. V shed 5 bases and J 5 bases; nucleotides not matched to a gene: 5. CDR3 protein: CASRQRDRDNSPLHF. The CDR3 coding sequence is TGCGCCAGCAGACAGAGGGACAGGGATAATTCACCCCTCCACTTT.

The chain links TRBV9 to TRBJ2-3; TRBD1 agrees at 8 bases. Germline CDR1 SGDLS, CDR2 YYNGEE. The CDR3 covers 15 residues. Trimming took 4 bases from V and 1 from J; bases not matched to a gene: 5. The CDR3 nucleotides read TGTGCCAGCAGCTTCCAGACAGGGGGCACAGATACGCAGTATTTT. Protein: CASSFQTGGTDTQYF.

This clone is a singleton in its sample. V usage is TRBV30 and J usage is TRBJ2-7; no firm D call. Looked up from germline, CDR1 is GTSNPN and CDR2 is SVGIG (reference sequence). This CDR3 has 13 residues. V was trimmed by 3 bases and J by 1 base, leaving 10 bases between them. CDR3 region: CAWSRGFSYEQYF. DNA for the CDR3: TGTGCCTGGAGCCGAGGTTTTTCCTACGAGCAGTACTTC.

The V gene is TRBV5-1, the J gene TRBJ1-6, with TRBD1 matching 8 bases. Germline CDR1 is SGHRS and CDR2 is YFSETQ. V shed 0 bases and J 8 bases; nucleotides not matched to a gene: 4. The CDR3 loop spans 15 amino acids. The CDR3 spells CASSLEGQADSPLHF. The CDR3 nucleotides are TGCGCCAGCAGCTTGGAGGGACAGGCGGATTCACCCCTCCACTTT.

The chain uses TRBV6-5 and TRBJ1-3, with a weak D call TRBD1 (5 bases). CDR1 is MNHEY and CDR2 is SVGAGI in the germline V gene. V was cut by 6 bases and J by 2 bases, with 11 bases left in between. This CDR3 is built from 14 residues. CDR3 protein: CASRGGAAGNTIYF. The CDR3 coding sequence is TGTGCCAGCAGAGGAGGGGCAGCTGGAAACACCATATATTTT.

This clone was picked up one time. J is TRBJ1-2 and V is TRBV6-5; 9 bases fit TRBD1. The CDR3 has 15 residues. The J segment lost 8 bases and the V segment lost 6 bases, leaving 13 bases of the junction unmatched. Per germline, CDR1 MNHEY and CDR2 SVGAGI. CDR3 bases: TGTGCCAGCAGCCGCTCGCTACAGGGGGCGCAGGGCTACACCTTC. Its translation is CASSRSLQGAQGYTF.

The gene calls are TRBV5-1 and TRBJ1-1, with TRBD1 as a possible D gene (6 bases). CDR1 is SGHRS, CDR2 YFSETQ, per germline. The ends were cut back, 4 bases at V and 1 base at J, with 8 bases in the middle. CDR3 length: 13 amino acids. In DNA form, the CDR3 reads TGCGCCAGCAGCACGACAGGGAACACTGAAGCTTTCTTT. This sequence encodes CASSTTGNTEAFF.

The CDR3 DNA follows: TGTGCCACCAGCATTGACAGGGCGACTAATGAAAAACTGTTTTTT. Amino acids: CATSIDRATNEKLFF. The chain recombines TRBV15 with TRBJ1-4, with TRBD1 matching over 7 bases. The CDR3 sequence is 15 residues long. V dropped 4 bases and J dropped 2; count of bases not matched to a gene: 4. Germline CDR1 reads LNHNV; CDR2 reads YYDKDF (reference sequence).

The chain has TRBV5-1 and TRBJ1-4; D is perhaps TRBD1 (5 bases). Per the germline V gene, CDR1 is SGHRS and CDR2 is YFSETQ. The CDR3 spans 15 residues. The V and J ends lost 4 bases and 4 bases respectively, with 14 bases between them. The CDR3 loop is CASSLSTAINEKLFF. CDR3 nucleotides: TGCGCCAGCAGCCTATCGACAGCGATTAATGAAAAACTGTTTTTT.

CDR3 nucleotides: TGTGCCAGTAGTATAGTGAGGGGACTGGGCACCGGGGAGCTGTTTTTT. It codes for CASSIVRGLGTGELFF. This chain connects TRBV19 to TRBJ2-2, with D perhaps TRBD2 (6 bases). The V gene's germline CDR1 is LNHDA and CDR2 SQIVND (reference sequence). Trimming stripped 1 base from V and 4 bases from J, with 13 bases between. The CDR3 consists of 16 residues.

This clone was detected a few times. The rearrangement uses TRBV11-3 and TRBJ2-7; 11 nucleotides line up with TRBD1. The CDR3 runs 16 residues. The germline gives CDR1 SGHNT, CDR2 YENEEA. Unmatched junction bases numbered 9, after V lost 6 bases and J lost 2 bases. For the CDR3, the DNA is TGTGCCAGCAGTAGTACCTGGGACAGGGGGGCCTACGAGCAGTACTTC. It yields the protein CASSSTWDRGAYEQYF. The variable domain in full, completed from reference TRBV11-3 and TRBJ2-7, reads EAGVVQSPRYKIIEKKQPVAFWCNPISGHNTLYWYLQNLGQGPELLIRYENEEAVDDSQLPKDRFSAERLKGVDSTLKIQPAELGDSAVYLCASSSTWDRGAYEQYFGPGTRLTVT.

This rearrangement joins TRBV4-1 to TRBJ1-6, with D maybe TRBD1 (6 bases). The germline gives CDR1 MGHRA, CDR2 YSYEKL. The ends were cut back, 0 bases at V and 8 bases at J, with 14 bases in the middle. The CDR3 has 16 amino acids. CDR3 residues: CASSQDGGFGDSPLHF. The CDR3 bases are TGCGCCAGCAGCCAAGATGGGGGCTTTGGGGATTCACCCCTCCACTTT.

The gene calls are TRBV11-3 and TRBJ2-3; D unresolved. Between the trimmed V and J ends, which lost 2 bases and 1 base, there was a span of 10 bases. Germline CDR1 is SGHNT and CDR2 is YENEEA. The CDR3 consists of 15 residues. CDR3 nucleotides: TGTGCCAGCAGCTTACTCCTGGCGGGCACAGATACGCAGTATTTT. Translation: CASSLLLAGTDTQYF.

The genes are TRBV18 and TRBJ1-2, with a possible D match to TRBD1 (6 bases). The germline V gene encodes CDR1 KGHSH and CDR2 LQKENI. V was trimmed by 2 bases and J by 3 bases, leaving 19 bases between them. The CDR3 extends over 17 amino acids. The CDR3 protein is CASSPLSRTATDYGYTF. The DNA of the CDR3 is TGTGCCAGCTCACCATTATCGAGGACAGCTACAGACTATGGCTACACCTTC.

V gene TRBV11-2 combines with J gene TRBJ1-1, with D uncertain. V dropped 1 base and J dropped 11 bases, with 20 bases sitting between them. Germline V gene data show CDR1 as SGHAT and CDR2 as FQNNGV. This CDR3 has 15 amino acids. CDR3 nucleotides: TGTGCCAGCAGCTTAGCCCACAGCCCCGGTGGTAGGGCTTTCTTT. It is translated as CASSLAHSPGGRAFF.

CDR3 nucleotides: TGTGCCAGCAGTATACGGGGGGGCCCCGGGGAGCTGTTTTTT. This encodes CASSIRGGPGELFF. The V call is TRBV25-1, the J call TRBJ2-2; 8 positions match TRBD2. This CDR3 region has 14 residues. Germline CDR1 reads MGHDK; CDR2 reads SYGVNS. V was clipped by 5 bases and J by 6 bases; unmatched bases: 5. Looking up the rest from reference TRBV25-1 and TRBJ2-2 gives the full variable domain: EADIYQTPRYLVIGTGKKITLECSQTMGHDKMYWYQQDPGMELHLIHYSYGVNSTEKGDLSSESTVSRIRTEHFPLTLESARPSHTSQYLCASSIRGGPGELFFGEGSRLTVL.

The J gene is TRBJ2-2, the V gene TRBV10-3; 7 bases are a match to TRBD2. The CDR3 contains 14 residues. Looked up from germline, CDR1 is ENHRY and CDR2 is SYGVKD. Trimming took 6 bases from V and 2 from J; bases not matched to a gene: 3. CDR3 sequence reads: CAIRGAGNTGELFF. The CDR3 DNA reads as TGTGCCATCAGAGGAGCGGGAAACACCGGGGAGCTGTTTTTT.

J is TRBJ2-5 and V is TRBV19; no clear D gene. CDR3 size: 11 residues. V lost 5 bases and J lost 10, with 11 bases in between. Germline V lookup: CDR1 LNHDA, CDR2 SQIVND (reference sequence). CDR3 nucleotides: TGTGCCAGTAGTTCCAGTTTTGTCCAGTACTTC. Translating gives CASSSSFVQYF.